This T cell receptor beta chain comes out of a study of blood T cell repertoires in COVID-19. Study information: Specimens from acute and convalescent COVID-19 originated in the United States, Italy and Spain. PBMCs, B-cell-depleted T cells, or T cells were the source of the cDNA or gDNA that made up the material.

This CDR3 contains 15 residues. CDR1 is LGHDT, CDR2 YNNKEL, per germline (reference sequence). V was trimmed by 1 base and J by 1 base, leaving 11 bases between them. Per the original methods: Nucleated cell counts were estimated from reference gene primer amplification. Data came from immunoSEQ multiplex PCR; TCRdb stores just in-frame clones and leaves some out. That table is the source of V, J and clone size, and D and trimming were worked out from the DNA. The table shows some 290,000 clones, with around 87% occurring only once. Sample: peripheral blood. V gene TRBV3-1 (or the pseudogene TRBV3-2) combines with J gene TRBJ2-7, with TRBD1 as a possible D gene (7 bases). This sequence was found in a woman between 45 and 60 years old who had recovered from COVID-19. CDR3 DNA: TGTGCCAGCAGCCAAGGAGCAGGGGGGTCCTACGAGCAGTACTTC. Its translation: CASSQGAGGSYEQYF.